This T cell receptor (beta chain) was profiled in a study of memory CD4+ T cells and cytomegalovirus serostatus. CDR3 length: 15 amino acids. V was pared by 4 bases and J by 3 bases, with 7 bases of the junction left unmatched. The germline CDR1 and CDR2 sequences are SGHRS and YFSETQ. The method was immunoSEQ multiplex PCR; TCRdb's version includes in-frame clones alone and lacks a portion of them. The table shows 52,000 or so clones, with roughly four fifths occurring only once. The sort gate was single viable CD3+CD4+CD8-CD45RO+ cells for memory CD4+ T cells. Sequenced input: memory CD4+ T cells from blood. The chain is built from TRBV5-1 and TRBJ2-7; 10 nucleotides match TRBD1. The sequence derives from an adult in good health and CMV-seronegative. In DNA form, the CDR3 reads TGCGCCAGCAGCCGTCTGACAGGGGGCCTCTACGAGCAGTACTTC. Encoded protein: CASSRLTGGLYEQYF.